Presented here are 18 T cell receptor beta chains from one specimen sequenced in a study of beta chain features in type 1 diabetes (dated by TCRdb to 2016 to 2018). The library was prepared using the immunoSEQ multiplex PCR assay. All of the isolated RNA was reverse transcribed with the High Capacity cDNA Reverse Transcription Kit, so expressed TCRB transcripts were sequenced. TCRdb holds this immuneACCESS table with in-frame rearrangements only. Some clones are missing; in checked studies, unresolved V genes explain under half, and the rest has no known cause. This sample has about 620,000 clones in its table, and roughly 15% of those were observed once. The ten largest account for under 0.095% of the sample. The sample consisted of naive CD4+ T cells from blood. Interpreted using the paper, the cell subset or site label stands for: true naive CD4+ T cells. The source is a man aged 18-30 years in good health.

This clone showed up just a few times. The chain has TRBV5-6 and TRBJ1-2; possible D gene TRBD1, 6 bases. The germline V and J ends were trimmed by 4 bases and 4 bases, with 17 bases remaining between them. Looked up from germline, CDR1 is SGHDT and CDR2 is YYEEEE. CDR3 length: 15 amino acids. CDR3 sequence (DNA): TGTGCCAGCAGCCCTGTACGGGGGCTCGCCTATGGCTACACCTTC. Residues: CASSPVRGLAYGYTF.

CDR3 sequence: CASSLDGTGELFF. As DNA, the CDR3 is TGTGCCAGCAGTCTCGACGGCACCGGGGAGCTGTTTTTT. J is TRBJ2-2 and V is TRBV28; D is unclear. Trimming took off 5 bases at V and 4 bases at J, with 8 bases between the two ends. The CDR3 is 13 amino acids. The V gene's germline CDR1 is MDHEN and CDR2 SYDVKM. The whole variable domain, remainder taken from reference TRBV28 and TRBJ2-2, is DVKVTQSSRYLVKRTGEKVFLECVQDMDHENMFWYRQDPGLGLRLIYFSYDVKMKEKGDIPEGYSVSREKKERFSLILESASTNQTSMYLCASSLDGTGELFFGEGSRLTVL.

This chain uses TRBV15 with TRBJ2-7; no reliable D call. Germline CDR1 reads LNHNV; CDR2 reads YYDKDF (reference sequence). V was trimmed by 0 bases and J by 4 bases, leaving 4 bases between them. The CDR3 is made up of 12 amino acids. The CDR3 sequence: CATSREEYEQYF. CDR3 in DNA: TGTGCCACCAGCAGAGAAGAATACGAGCAGTACTTC.

A single count supports this clone. The chain employs TRBV5-4 and TRBJ2-2; 13 bases are a match to TRBD2. This CDR3 comprises 16 residues. The V gene end was trimmed by 6 bases and the J gene end by 6 bases; junction bases not matched to a gene: 8. The V gene's germline CDR1 is SGHNT and CDR2 YYREEE (reference sequence). In DNA form, the CDR3 reads TGTGCCAGCACCCGTACTAGCGGGGGGGCCTCCGGGGAGCTGTTTTTT. Protein sequence: CASTRTSGGASGELFF.

This clone was counted a few times. The chain recombines TRBV28 with TRBJ2-7, with TRBD2 as a possible D gene (6 bases). Trimming removed 2 bases from V and 2 bases from J, with 10 bases in between. The CDR3 length is 14 residues. CDR1 is MDHEN and CDR2 is SYDVKM in the germline V gene. The CDR3 reads CASSLPGTAYEQYF. The CDR3 region has the DNA TGTGCCAGCAGTTTACCCGGGACTGCCTACGAGCAGTACTTC.

The rearrangement uses TRBV13 and TRBJ2-7; 7 positions match TRBD1. Germline lookup yields CDR1 PRHDT and CDR2 FYEKMQ (reference sequence). The CDR3 has 15 amino acids. V dropped 5 bases and J dropped 2; count of bases not matched to a gene: 9. CDR3 nucleotides: TGTGCCAGCAGCAAATACCCGGACAGGACCTACGAGCAGTACTTC. Amino acids: CASSKYPDRTYEQYF.

There are a few counts of this clone. The chain is built from TRBV9 and TRBJ2-3; D is possibly TRBD2 (6 bases). V was cut by 7 bases and J by 5 bases, with 11 bases left in between. CDR1 is SGDLS and CDR2 is YYNGEE in the germline V gene. This CDR3 is built from 12 residues. DNA of the CDR3: TGTGCCAGCGGAGGGCCGGAAGATACGCAGTATTTT. Its protein product is CASGGPEDTQYF.

This clone has just a few counts. This sequence joins TRBV27 and TRBJ2-7, with 8 nucleotides matching TRBD2. V lost 8 bases, J lost 4 bases, and 19 bases stayed unmatched. The CDR3 runs 17 residues. Looked up from germline, CDR1 is MNHEY and CDR2 is SMNVEV (reference sequence). CDR3 loop: CASRRGGGTSGLYEQYF. CDR3 nucleotides: TGTGCCAGCCGCCGAGGGGGAGGGACTAGTGGGTTATACGAGCAGTACTTC.

The chain is built from TRBV7-9 and TRBJ2-3; 11 bases align to TRBD2. V gave up 3 bases and J gave up 4 bases; unmatched junction bases: 3. Looked up from germline, CDR1 is SEHNR and CDR2 is FQNEAQ (reference sequence). This CDR3 has 15 amino acids. The CDR3 coding sequence is TGTGCCAGCAGCTTTACTAGCGGGAGACCAGATACGCAGTATTTT. It is translated as CASSFTSGRPDTQYF. Complete variable domain (other parts from reference TRBV7-9 and TRBJ2-3): DTGVSQNPRHKITKRGQNVTFRCDPISEHNRLYWYRQTLGQGPEFLTYFQNEAQLEKSRLLSDRFSAERPKGSFSTLEIQRTEQGDSAMYLCASSFTSGRPDTQYFGPGTRLTVL.

The chain joins TRBV6-5 to TRBJ1-1; D is possibly TRBD1 (5 bases). The CDR3 extends over 11 amino acids. Germline V CDR1 and CDR2: MNHEY, SVGAGI. V shed 5 bases and J shed 7 bases, with 8 bases lying between them. In DNA, the CDR3 is TGTGCCAGCAGTCACAGGCTTGAAGCTTTCTTT. Its protein product is CASSHRLEAFF.

The gene calls are TRBV18 and TRBJ2-7; D may be TRBD1 or TRBD2 (6 bases each). The CDR3 has 15 residues. Looked up from germline, CDR1 is KGHSH and CDR2 is LQKENI. The V and J ends lost 4 bases and 2 bases respectively, with 15 bases between them. CDR3 protein: CASSRESGGTYEQYF. The CDR3 nucleotides are TGTGCCAGCTCACGAGAGTCCGGGGGCACCTACGAGCAGTACTTC.

This chain joins TRBV7-2 and TRBJ2-5; 8 positions match TRBD2. The ends lost 2 bases at V and 4 bases at J; junction bases unmatched: 9. The V gene's germline CDR1 is SGHTA and CDR2 FQGNSA. The CDR3 length is 16 residues. CDR3 DNA sequence: TGTGCCAGCAGCTTACGTCCTGCGGGGGGTAGAGAGACCCAGTACTTC. Residues: CASSLRPAGGRETQYF.

This clone was picked up a small number of times. V and J are TRBV7-2 and TRBJ1-5; 11 nucleotides match TRBD1. The junction had 6 bases not matched to a gene; V was cut back by 8 bases and J by 3 bases. The CDR3 runs 15 residues. Germline V lookup: CDR1 SGHTA, CDR2 FQGNSA. This CDR3 is CASRGQGASNQPQHF. CDR3 bases: TGTGCCAGCCGCGGACAGGGGGCCTCCAATCAGCCCCAGCATTTT.

The rearrangement uses TRBV7-7 and TRBJ2-7; TRBD1 matches at 8 bases. Germline lookup yields CDR1 SSHAT and CDR2 FNYEAQ (reference sequence). The CDR3 runs to 13 residues. Trimming at V came to 3 bases and at J to 3 bases, leaving 1 base not matched to a gene. The CDR3: CASSLDRVYEQYF. The DNA for the CDR3 is TGTGCCAGCAGCTTGGACAGGGTCTACGAGCAGTACTTC. The variable domain in full, with the rest retrieved from reference TRBV7-7 and TRBJ2-7, is GAGVSQSPRYKVTKRGQDVTLRCDPISSHATLYWYQQALGQGPEFLTYFNYEAQPDKSGLPSDRFSAERPEGSISTLTIQRTEQRDSAMYRCASSLDRVYEQYFGPGTRLTVT.

This sequence joins TRBV5-4 and TRBJ1-3; D ambiguous. Trimming removed 5 bases at V and 2 bases at J, with 8 bases between. The CDR3 length is 13 residues. Per the germline V gene, CDR1 is SGHNT and CDR2 is YYREEE (reference sequence). The CDR3: CASRPPAGNTIYF. The CDR3 DNA reads as TGTGCCAGCAGACCCCCCGCTGGAAACACCATATATTTT.

Concerning this clone itself: The sample holds other DNA sequences that translate to the same CDR3. The rearrangement uses TRBV6-1 and TRBJ1-5; maybe TRBD1 (5 bases). With 2 bases removed from V and 4 bases from J, the gap between germline ends came to 6 bases. CDR3 length equals 13 residues. Germline lookup yields CDR1 MNHNS and CDR2 SASEGT. CDR3 nucleotides: TGTGCCAGCAGTGAAAGGGGTAATCAGCCCCAGCATTTT. Its protein is CASSERGNQPQHF.

J is TRBJ2-7 and V is TRBV15; D remains ambiguous. The V gene lost 0 bases and the J gene lost 8 bases, with 8 bases spanning the gap. Germline lookup yields CDR1 LNHNV and CDR2 YYDKDF (reference sequence). This CDR3 has 12 residues. The CDR3 nucleotides read TGTGCCACCAGCAGAGATGAGATGCAGCAGTACTTC. Protein product: CATSRDEMQQYF.

The V and J genes are TRBV2 and TRBJ1-5; unclear D gene. CDR3 size: 15 residues. Trimming stripped 4 bases from V and 7 bases from J, with 17 bases between. Germline-derived CDR1 and CDR2 are SNHLY and FYNNEI. The CDR3 region is CASSGAWAVGQPQHF. The CDR3 nucleotides read TGTGCCAGCAGTGGGGCGTGGGCAGTGGGACAGCCCCAGCATTTT.